Listed below are T cell receptor beta chains from one sample, sequenced in a study of T cell repertoires in cytomegalovirus infection. TCRdb re-called the reads through MiXCR, storing one row per CDR3 protein. The sample carries 150,000 to 200,000 distinct CDR3 sequences, about 20% recorded once. Material for sequencing was PBMCs. Receptors originate from a human donor in good health (CMV status not recorded). Some clones in this sample may be carry-over from other donors' samples. CDR3s include the opening cysteine and the closing phenylalanine or tryptophan. A D gene is named only where the DNA matches it firmly. For some rows the clone size is stated as once, few or many, or as a class when expanded; others skip it.

j_gene	d_gene	abundance	v_gene	CDR3aa	CDR3nt
TRBJ1-2	TRBD1	few	TRBV19	CASSIHRTGVYGYTF	TGTGCCAGTAGTATTCACCGGACAGGGGTTTATGGCTACACCTTC
TRBJ2-1	TRBD1	many	TRBV7-2	CASSFTGTGAMNEQFF	TGTGCCAGCAGCTTTACCGGGACAGGGGCAATGAATGAGCAGTTCTTC
TRBJ1-5	-	-	TRBV2	CASRVGPGQNQPQHF	TGTGCCAGCAGAGTTGGACCGGGCCAGAATCAGCCCCAGCATTTT
TRBJ1-1	-	many	TRBV7-2	CASSSPRTGNTEAFF	TGTGCCAGCAGCTCCCCCCGGACGGGGAACACTGAAGCTTTCTTT
TRBJ2-5	TRBD2	few	TRBV12-3/TRBV12-4	CASSLVGLAGVPETQYF	TGTGCCAGCAGCCTGGTGGGACTAGCGGGAGTACCCGAGACCCAGTACTTC
TRBJ2-7	TRBD1	-	TRBV5-1	CASSGTGAPYEQYF	TGCGCCAGCAGCGGGACAGGGGCCCCCTACGAGCAGTACTTC
TRBJ1-4	-	-	TRBV7-9	CASREGSEKLFF	TGTGCCAGCAGGGAAGGGTCCGAAAAACTGTTTTTT
TRBJ1-5	-	many	TRBV6-1	CASSQMFNQPQHF	TGTGCCAGCAGCCAGATGTTCAATCAGCCCCAGCATTTT
TRBJ1-2	TRBD1	-	TRBV25-1	CASSGPPGQGPANYGYTF	TGTGCCAGCAGTGGACCCCCGGGACAGGGGCCTGCTAACTATGGCTACACCTTC
TRBJ1-2	-	once	TRBV18	CASSPTEQRGYTF	TGTGCCAGCTCACCAACGGAGCAACGTGGCTACACCTTC
TRBJ1-2	-	-	TRBV6-1	CASSEALVAGGYTF	TGTGCCAGCAGTGAAGCCCTCGTAGCGGGTGGCTACACCTTC
TRBJ1-1	-	-	TRBV5-3	CASSSRRVEAFF	TGTGCCAGCAGCAGTAGACGGGTTGAAGCTTTCTTT
TRBJ2-4	-	-	TRBV7-2	CASSLDRSLAKNIQYF	TGTGCCAGCAGCTTAGATCGGAGTCTAGCCAAAAACATTCAGTACTTC
TRBJ2-7	-	few	TRBV28	CASRSRGTSSYEQYF	TGTGCCAGCAGAAGCCGCGGGACAAGCTCCTACGAGCAGTACTTC
TRBJ1-3	-	few	TRBV20-1	CSARDPGSSGNTIYF	TGCAGTGCTAGAGACCCAGGGTCTTCGGGAAACACCATATATTTT
TRBJ1-2	-	-	TRBV10-3	CAISEAENYGYTF	TGTGCCATCAGTGAGGCGGAGAACTATGGCTACACCTTC
TRBJ2-7	-	-	TRBV7-3	CASSPTGPWEQYF	TGTGCCAGCAGCCCCACAGGGCCCTGGGAGCAGTACTTC
TRBJ2-7	-	-	TRBV20-1	CSAEDRLRSYEQYF	TGCAGTGCCGAGGATCGCCTACGCTCCTACGAGCAGTACTTC
TRBJ2-7	TRBD1	-	TRBV28	CASSRGQLGEQYF	TGTGCCAGCAGTCGGGGACAGCTTGGCGAGCAGTACTTC
TRBJ2-3	-	-	TRBV2	CASIDPAGGATDTQYF	TGTGCCAGCATAGACCCGGCGGGCGGGGCTACAGATACGCAGTATTTT
TRBJ1-1	-	few	TRBV5-1	CASNFGPQGGGTEAFF	TGCGCCAGCAACTTTGGGCCACAGGGCGGAGGCACTGAAGCTTTCTTT
TRBJ2-1	TRBD2	-	TRBV11-1	CASSLTSGSYNEQFF	TGTGCCAGCAGCTTGACTAGCGGGTCCTACAATGAGCAGTTCTTC
TRBJ1-6	-	-	TRBV7-9	CASSLGDLNSPLHF	TGTGCCAGCAGCTTAGGAGACCTGAATTCACCCCTCCACTTT
TRBJ2-7	-	-	TRBV28	CASSSLSVVGGPSSYEQYF	TGTGCCAGCAGTTCCCTCTCGGTAGTCGGTGGTCCTAGCTCCTACGAGCAGTACTTC
TRBJ2-5	-	many	TRBV7-2	CASSVGSGETQYF	TGTGCCAGCAGCGTGGGCTCCGGAGAGACCCAGTACTTC
TRBJ1-2	TRBD1	many	TRBV28	CASSMTGGGVSGYTF	TGTGCCAGCAGTATGACAGGGGGCGGAGTCTCTGGCTACACCTTC
TRBJ2-2	-	few	TRBV28	CASSRSGELFF	TGTGCCAGCAGTCGGAGCGGGGAGCTGTTTTTT
TRBJ2-6	-	many	TRBV12-3/TRBV12-4	CAVRFSGANVLTF	TGTGCCGTCCGATTCTCTGGGGCCAACGTCCTGACTTTC
TRBJ2-1	-	-	TRBV7-6	CASSLSNGQNNEQFF	TGTGCCAGCAGCCTATCTAATGGACAGAACAATGAGCAGTTCTTC
TRBJ1-1	-	few	TRBV2	CASTGRELNTEAFF	TGTGCCAGCACGGGACGGGAGTTGAACACTGAAGCTTTCTTT
TRBJ2-4	TRBD2	few	TRBV12-3/TRBV12-4	CASSLWRGSAKNIQYF	TGTGCCAGCAGTTTATGGCGGGGGAGCGCCAAAAACATTCAGTACTTC
TRBJ2-7	-	few	TRBV30	CASSQGPVEYEQYF	TGTGCCTCATCCCAGGGACCGGTCGAATACGAGCAGTACTTC
TRBJ2-2	-	few	TRBV6-5	CASREAANTGELFF	TGTGCCAGCAGAGAGGCAGCGAACACCGGGGAGCTGTTTTTT
TRBJ1-1	-	many	TRBV6-6	CASSYFANTEAFF	TGTGCCAGCAGCTACTTTGCCAACACTGAAGCTTTCTTT
TRBJ1-2	-	few	TRBV7-2	CASSLDGLGYGYTF	TGTGCCAGCAGCTTAGACGGTTTGGGCTATGGCTACACCTTC
TRBJ1-5	-	-	TRBV20-1	CSARGRQGPPTPQHF	TGCAGTGCTAGAGGTAGGCAGGGCCCCCCTACACCCCAGCATTTT
TRBJ2-7	TRBD2	-	TRBV2	CASRDLTSGGTSEQYF	TGTGCCAGCAGAGACCTTACTAGCGGGGGGACCTCCGAGCAGTACTTC
TRBJ2-3	-	few	TRBV20-1	CSAKGTWITDTQYF	TGCAGTGCTAAGGGTACATGGATCACAGATACGCAGTATTTT
TRBJ1-1	-	-	TRBV14	CASSLLDVNTEAFF	TGTGCCAGCAGCCTTTTGGATGTGAACACTGAAGCTTTCTTT
TRBJ2-1	-	few	TRBV5-1	CASSLVSSRYNEQFF	TGCGCCAGCAGCTTGGTGTCTAGCAGATACAATGAGCAGTTCTTC
TRBJ2-1	-	-	TRBV7-3	CASSLVSTEQFF	TGTGCCAGCAGCTTAGTAAGTACTGAGCAGTTCTTC
TRBJ1-1	TRBD1	-	TRBV14	CASAAQGKIAGTEAFF	TGTGCCAGCGCCGCACAGGGGAAAATTGCCGGAACTGAAGCTTTCTTT